The 31 T cell receptor beta chains in this list originate from one sample, sequenced in a study of cytomegalovirus exposure and HLA in healthy donors. The PCR made use of 60 Vbeta and 13 Jbeta primers. The protocol was immunoSEQ multiplex PCR, while the TCRdb copy is restricted to in-frame clones and leaves out a portion. The sample lists about 90,000 clones, over 80% occurring once. The sample comprised PBMCs. These receptors all stem from a man younger than 35 in good health and CMV-seronegative.

The gene calls are TRBV6-4 and TRBJ1-2; 8 positions agree with TRBD1. CDR3 length equals 16 residues. Unmatched junction bases numbered 10, after V lost 0 bases and J lost 7 bases. CDR1 and CDR2 from the germline V gene are MRHNA and SNTAGT. CDR3 sequence (DNA): TGTGCCAGCAGTGACTCCCCCGGACAGGGAATTAGTGGCTACACCTTC. Its protein product is CASSDSPGQGISGYTF.

This chain links TRBV5-5 with TRBJ2-1; TRBD2 matches at 10 bases. This CDR3 has 16 residues. Trimming removed 5 bases from V and 8 bases from J; junction bases left unmatched: 13. Germline V gene data show CDR1 as SGHKS and CDR2 as YYEKEE (reference sequence). The CDR3 sequence is CASRTENLAGEHEQFF. In DNA, the CDR3 is TGTGCCAGCAGGACCGAAAATCTAGCGGGAGAACATGAGCAGTTCTTC.

The J gene is TRBJ1-1, the V gene TRBV28; D is perhaps TRBD1 (6 bases). This CDR3 region has 14 residues. V was cut by 7 bases and J by 4 bases, with 16 bases left in between. Germline CDR1 reads MDHEN; CDR2 reads SYDVKM. CDR3 protein: CASKEGQPGTEAFF. The DNA for the CDR3 is TGTGCCAGCAAGGAAGGACAGCCGGGCACTGAAGCTTTCTTT. Variable domain in full (rest from reference TRBV28 and TRBJ1-1): DVKVTQSSRYLVKRTGEKVFLECVQDMDHENMFWYRQDPGLGLRLIYFSYDVKMKEKGDIPEGYSVSREKKERFSLILESASTNQTSMYLCASKEGQPGTEAFFGQGTRLTVV.

This sequence joins TRBV28 and TRBJ2-5; 9 nucleotides align to TRBD1. Germline V gene sequence: CDR1 MDHEN, CDR2 SYDVKM. This CDR3 region has 13 residues. Losses at the gene ends were 7 bases for V and 6 bases for J; bases not matched to a gene: 6. The CDR3 DNA sequence: TGTGCCAGCAACACAGGGGGCGTTAAGACCCAGTACTTC. Protein sequence: CASNTGGVKTQYF.

This CDR3 is CASSQAAGGPGTETQYF. The CDR3 DNA sequence: TGCGCCAGCAGCCAAGCGGCGGGAGGGCCGGGAACTGAGACCCAGTACTTC. V gene TRBV4-3 combines with J gene TRBJ2-5; 9 nucleotides match TRBD2. V was clipped by 1 base and J by 5 bases; unmatched bases: 11. This CDR3 comprises 17 residues. CDR1 LGHNA and CDR2 YSLEER come from the germline V gene.

V gene TRBV28 combines with J gene TRBJ2-7, with 10 nucleotides matching TRBD2. The CDR3 is 18 amino acids. The V and J ends lost 1 base and 0 bases, in that order; junction bases with no gene match: 9. The germline CDR1 and CDR2 sequences are MDHEN and SYDVKM. CDR3 nucleotides: TGTGCCAGCAGTTTATTAGTAGCGGGAGGTCTCAGCTCCTACGAGCAGTACTTC. Translating it yields CASSLLVAGGLSSYEQYF.

The chain combines TRBV29-1 with TRBJ1-5; the D gene is possibly TRBD1 (5 bases). Between the trimmed V and J ends, which lost 4 bases and 6 bases, there was a span of 10 bases. CDR3 length: 12 residues. The germline V gene encodes CDR1 SQVTM and CDR2 ANQGSEA. CDR3 in amino acids: CSVGRVGQPQHF. As DNA, the CDR3 is TGCAGCGTTGGCAGGGTGGGTCAGCCCCAGCATTTT. Together with reference TRBV29-1 and TRBJ1-5, the CDR3 gives the full variable domain: SAVISQKPSRDICQRGTSLTIQCQVDSQVTMMFWYRQQPGQSLTLIATANQGSEATYESGFVIDKFPISRPNLTFSTLTVSNMSPEDSSIYLCSVGRVGQPQHFGDGTRLSIL.

The V call is TRBV25-1, the J call TRBJ1-2; 9 nucleotides match TRBD1. The CDR3 is 15 amino acids. The junction had 10 bases not matched to a gene; V was cut back by 5 bases and J by 6 bases. Germline CDR1 reads MGHDK; CDR2 reads SYGVNS. The CDR3 protein is CASSRQGEGPHGYTF. The CDR3 DNA follows: TGTGCCAGCAGTAGACAGGGGGAAGGCCCCCATGGCTACACCTTC.

The J gene is TRBJ2-1, the V gene TRBV18; D might be TRBD1 (6 bases). V was trimmed by 3 bases and J by 5 bases, leaving 14 bases between them. The CDR3 spans 15 residues. The germline V gene has CDR1 KGHSH and CDR2 LQKENI. The CDR3 spells CASSPSGTKHNEQFF. The CDR3 bases are TGTGCCAGCTCACCTTCCGGGACAAAGCACAATGAGCAGTTCTTC.

The genes are TRBV25-1 and TRBJ1-1; D gene uncertain. CDR3 length: 12 amino acids. V was trimmed by 4 bases and J by 8 bases, leaving 11 bases between them. Germline CDR1 and CDR2: MGHDK and SYGVNS. CDR3 sequence reads: CASSGLGLEAFF. The DNA of the CDR3 is TGTGCCAGCAGTGGCCTTGGGCTGGAAGCTTTCTTT.

This chain links TRBV9 with TRBJ2-3; 10 nucleotides line up with TRBD2. Germline loops: CDR1 SGDLS, CDR2 YYNGEE. J was trimmed by 4 bases and V by 5 bases; bases with no gene match: 10. This CDR3 spans 16 amino acids. The CDR3 region has the DNA TGTGCCAGCAGTGGCGCGACTAGCGGGCTCGCAGATACGCAGTATTTT. Its translation: CASSGATSGLADTQYF.

The V gene is TRBV7-7, the J gene TRBJ2-3, with D perhaps matching TRBD2 (6 bases). The CDR3 totals 15 residues. Germline V lookup: CDR1 SSHAT, CDR2 FNYEAQ (reference sequence). In DNA, the CDR3 is TGTGCTAGCTCCAACGCGGGGACTAGCACAGATACGCAGTATTTT. Protein: CASSNAGTSTDTQYF.

The CDR3 protein is CASRASGNNNEQFF. CDR3 sequence (DNA): TGTGCCAGCAGGGCTAGCGGGAACAACAATGAGCAGTTCTTC. V gene TRBV9 combines with J gene TRBJ2-1; 9 bases map to TRBD2. With V trimmed by 5 bases and J by 5 bases, 5 bases remained unmatched. The germline V gene encodes CDR1 SGDLS and CDR2 YYNGEE. The CDR3 has 14 residues. Filled out from reference TRBV9 and TRBJ2-1, the complete variable domain reads DSGVTQTPKHLITATGQRVTLRCSPRSGDLSVYWYQQSLDQGLQFLIQYYNGEERAKGNILERFSAQQFPDLHSELNLSSLELGDSALYFCASRASGNNNEQFFGPGTRLTVL.

J is TRBJ2-1 and V is TRBV5-1, with TRBD2 as a possible D gene (5 bases). Trimming removed 1 base from V and 9 bases from J, with 26 bases in between. From germline, CDR1 is SGHRS and CDR2 YFSETQ. This CDR3 is built from 18 residues. The CDR3: CASSLTLGAVRTGVEQFF. CDR3 DNA sequence: TGCGCCAGCAGCTTGACTCTCGGAGCGGTCCGCACGGGCGTTGAGCAGTTCTTC.

In DNA, the CDR3 is TGTGCCAGCAAGGGGACAGGGGACACCGGGGAGCTGTTTTTT. It codes for CASKGTGDTGELFF. The V and J genes are TRBV2 and TRBJ2-2, with 10 bases fitting TRBD1. The CDR3 is 14 amino acids. V lost 7 bases, J lost 3 bases, and 2 bases stayed unmatched. The V gene's germline CDR1 is SNHLY and CDR2 FYNNEI.

CDR3 bases: TGTGCCAGCAGCCAAGATACGTCCGGCGGGATAAACTATGGCTACACCTTC. It yields the protein CASSQDTSGGINYGYTF. The rearrangement links TRBV4-2 to TRBJ1-2, with D hard to call. Germline V gives CDR1 LGHNA, CDR2 YNFKEQ. V was pared by 0 bases and J by 2 bases, with 16 bases between. The CDR3 is made up of 17 amino acids.

CDR3 loop: CASSQDRETGSRNIQYF. CDR3 coding DNA: TGTGCCAGCAGCCAAGACCGGGAGACGGGGTCCAGAAACATTCAGTACTTC. V and J are TRBV4-2 and TRBJ2-4; a possible D gene is TRBD2 (6 bases). V was clipped by 0 bases and J by 6 bases, with 18 bases between them. CDR3 length: 17 residues. CDR1 is LGHNA and CDR2 is YNFKEQ in the germline V gene.

The genes are TRBV7-2 and TRBJ2-7; perhaps TRBD1 as D (5 bases). The CDR3 totals 15 residues. The V end lost 5 bases, the J end lost 4 bases, and 18 bases lay between the germline ends. The germline V gene encodes CDR1 SGHTA and CDR2 FQGNSA. This chain's CDR3 is CASSPPGRQTYEQYF. The DNA of the CDR3 is TGTGCCAGCAGCCCCCCCGGACGACAGACGTACGAGCAGTACTTC.

This clone was observed a single time. The chain carries TRBV7-2 and TRBJ2-1, with D unresolved. The CDR3 extends over 18 amino acids. V was shortened by 1 base and J by 0 bases, with 16 bases between the two germline ends. Germline CDR1 is SGHTA and CDR2 is FQGNSA. CDR3 amino acids: CASSLVGLLTSSYNEQFF. CDR3 coding DNA: TGTGCCAGCAGCTTAGTTGGGCTTCTAACCAGCTCCTACAATGAGCAGTTCTTC.

This chain joins TRBV6-1 and TRBJ1-1; 11 nucleotides line up with TRBD1. The V and J ends lost 4 bases and 0 bases, in that order; junction bases with no gene match: 7. This CDR3 spans 17 amino acids. CDR1 is MNHNS and CDR2 is SASEGT in the germline V gene. The CDR3 is CASSGTDRGRVNTEAFF. The CDR3 DNA follows: TGTGCCAGCAGTGGGACGGACAGGGGGCGGGTGAACACTGAAGCTTTCTTT.

This clone occurred once. DNA for the CDR3: TGTGCCAGCAGCTTCGAGGGAGGTGAGCAGTTCTTC. It is translated as CASSFEGGEQFF. This chain connects TRBV11-3 to TRBJ2-1; the D gene is possibly TRBD2 (6 bases). Germline assignment: CDR1 SGHNT and CDR2 YENEEA. V was shortened by 3 bases and J by 9 bases, with 9 bases between the two germline ends. The CDR3 spans 12 residues.

The chain couples TRBV28 to TRBJ2-1, with TRBD2 as a possible D gene (5 bases). The germline V and J ends were trimmed by 6 bases and 5 bases, with 11 bases remaining between them. The CDR3 has 13 residues. Germline V gene sequence: CDR1 MDHEN, CDR2 SYDVKM. Here the CDR3 reads CASREAGDNEQFF. The CDR3 DNA reads as TGTGCCAGCAGAGAAGCCGGGGACAATGAGCAGTTCTTC.

The chain combines TRBV7-9 with TRBJ1-2; maybe TRBD1 (6 bases). The germline gives CDR1 SEHNR, CDR2 FQNEAQ (reference sequence). The CDR3 has 14 residues. V gave up 3 bases and J gave up 1 base, with 9 bases separating them. Written as DNA, the CDR3 is TGTGCCAGCAGCTTTACAGGGTTTAACTATGGCTACACCTTC. Encoded protein: CASSFTGFNYGYTF. The whole variable domain, filled in from reference TRBV7-9 and TRBJ1-2, reads DTGVSQNPRHKITKRGQNVTFRCDPISEHNRLYWYRQTLGQGPEFLTYFQNEAQLEKSRLLSDRFSAERPKGSFSTLEIQRTEQGDSAMYLCASSFTGFNYGYTFGSGTRLTVV.

V and J are TRBV29-1 and TRBJ1-2; D remains ambiguous. The CDR3 length is 12 residues. Per the germline V gene, CDR1 is SQVTM and CDR2 is ANQGSEA. V lost 7 bases and J 2 bases, leaving 11 bases between the germline ends. DNA of the CDR3: TGCAGCGCAGTACACCCCAACTATGGCTACACCTTC. Translation gives CSAVHPNYGYTF.

The chain couples TRBV29-1 to TRBJ1-5; tentatively, D is TRBD1 (5 bases). Trimming took 6 bases from V and 3 from J, leaving 9 bases between them. This CDR3 is built from 12 residues. Germline V gene sequence: CDR1 SQVTM, CDR2 ANQGSEA. The CDR3 DNA reads as TGCAGCGTGCAGGGCTTCAATCAGCCCCAGCATTTT. This gives the protein CSVQGFNQPQHF.

CDR3 sequence (DNA): TGTGCCAGCAGTGGGTTGGGGACAGGTGGGTCACCCCTCCACTTT. Translation gives CASSGLGTGGSPLHF. V gene TRBV2 combines with J gene TRBJ1-6; 8 bases are shared with TRBD1. V trimming: 4 bases; J trimming: 10 bases; junction bases outside the gene matches: 9. CDR3 length: 15 amino acids. Looked up from germline, CDR1 is SNHLY and CDR2 is FYNNEI.

V usage is TRBV6-5 and J usage is TRBJ2-1, with a weak D call TRBD2 (5 bases). This CDR3 region has 15 residues. The germline gives CDR1 MNHEY, CDR2 SVGAGI. Between the trimmed V and J ends, which lost 6 bases and 4 bases, there was a span of 16 bases. In DNA, the CDR3 is TGTGCCAGCAGATCCCCGGGAAAGGGATACAATGAGCAGTTCTTC. This translates into CASRSPGKGYNEQFF.

The chain couples TRBV6-6 to TRBJ2-7, with 8 nucleotides matching TRBD2. The germline CDR1 and CDR2 sequences are MNHNY and SVGAGI (reference sequence). This CDR3 is 15 amino acids long. Unmatched junction bases numbered 5, after V lost 4 bases and J lost 0 bases. As DNA, the CDR3 is TGTGCCAGCAGTTCGGTAGCGGGATCCTCCTACGAGCAGTACTTC. Translation: CASSSVAGSSYEQYF.

This clone was picked up one time. This chain connects TRBV27 to TRBJ1-1; TRBD1 matches 7 bases. Germline CDR1 reads MNHEY; CDR2 reads SMNVEV (reference sequence). This CDR3 spans 15 amino acids. With V trimmed by 5 bases and J by 2 bases, 8 bases remained unmatched. DNA of the CDR3: TGTGCCAGCAGTAAGGGGACAGTCTTTAACACTGAAGCTTTCTTT. Protein sequence: CASSKGTVFNTEAFF.

The CDR3 region has the DNA TGTGCCAGCAGCGTAGATGGACAGACTAATTCACCCCTCCACTTT. Its protein is CASSVDGQTNSPLHF. V usage is TRBV9 and J usage is TRBJ1-6; D may be TRBD1 (6 bases). The ends were cut back, 0 bases at V and 6 bases at J, with 10 bases in the middle. The germline CDR1 and CDR2 sequences are SGDLS and YYNGEE. The CDR3 runs to 15 residues. Supplemented by reference TRBV9 and TRBJ1-6, the full variable domain reads DSGVTQTPKHLITATGQRVTLRCSPRSGDLSVYWYQQSLDQGLQFLIQYYNGEERAKGNILERFSAQQFPDLHSELNLSSLELGDSALYFCASSVDGQTNSPLHFGNGTRLTVT.

The rearrangement joins TRBV7-2 to TRBJ2-5; D is undetermined. The end of the DNA aligns better with TRBJ2-7, so the J call may be wrong. Germline V gene sequence: CDR1 SGHTA, CDR2 FQGNSA. There are 13 residues in the CDR3. CDR3 protein: CASSYINSYEQYF. In DNA, the CDR3 is TGTGCCAGCAGCTATATAAACTCCTACGAGCAGTACTTC.